A single TCR beta chain is shown here with its context. Which antigen it targets is not known. No much larger clonotype is one base removed from it; base qualities were not supplied. The data were obtained in a study of blood T cell repertoires in COVID-19 (dated by TCRdb to about 2020). In the study overall: Samples from collaborators originated in the United States, Italy and Spain and spanned both the acute and convalescent phases of COVID-19. The prospective study material was composed of cDNA or gDNA derived from T cells, B-cell-depleted T cells, or PBMCs. Subjects who had been exposed to COVID-19, were actively infected with it, or had recovered from it provided the deeply sampled blood TCRbeta repertoires that made up the dataset. The repertoires were released in a freely available public database meant as a resource for research on the immune response to SARS-CoV-2. The samples were drawn from two sources: the first 160 participants of the ongoing ImmuneRACE study, and some 1,300 subjects contributed by 6 global collaborators. The sample metadata nearly always contained a de-identified subject ID, COVID-19 status, age in years and sex. HLA class I and class II types, where available, came from metadata supplied by the sample provider rather than from assay-based typing. The paper as a whole reports these results and caveats: How much clinical and demographic metadata was included differed by source and by participant, and the metadata was provided uncurated.

The immunoSEQ Assay, a bias-controlled multiplex PCR, was used to amplify TCRbeta CDR3 regions from genomic DNA. The source study handled its data this way. The number of nucleated cells in each sample was estimated from the amplification of reference gene primers within the assay. To quantify the absolute abundance of each unique TCRbeta CDR3 rearrangement, sequence reads were collapsed and filtered. For each sample, productive Simpson clonality was calculated as the square root of Simpson's diversity index over productive rearrangements. Held by TCRdb, this immuneACCESS table contains in-frame sequences only and omits some clones. Under half of the omission traces to an unresolved V gene where checked; the cause of the rest is unknown. From that table come the V and J calls and clone size; the DNA was used to work out D and trimming. Recorded for this sample are over 250,000 clones; about 87% of them occurred a single time. The ten largest clones add up to over 4% of the sample.

V lost 3 bases and J lost 0 bases, and the count of bases not matched to a germline gene is 12. CDR3 length: 18 amino acids, cysteine to phenylalanine. CDR3 DNA is the only sequence kept; it has 54 bases, read in frame from the first base. The germline V gene sets CDR1 to SGHRS and CDR2 to YFSETQ. Participants in the prospective study were enrolled through a virtual design, were aged about 18 to 89 years, and lived in roughly 26 United States geographic areas. To assign participants to cohorts, the prospective study relied on clinical history that participants themselves reported in a screening survey and a study questionnaire. Recovered participants in ImmuneRACE Cohort 3 were defined by two consecutive negative NP/OP PCR tests, clearance by a healthcare professional, or resolution of symptoms. Mobile phlebotomists in the prospective study collected whole blood, serum and a nasopharyngeal or oropharyngeal swab from every participant. Over a roughly two-month period, participants in the prospective study had the option of providing additional blood draws and questionnaires. Prospective study blood samples were shipped either frozen or at room temperature before DNA extraction.

In this chain, TRBV5-1 is recombined with TRBJ2-3; TRBD2 matches 8 bases in the middle. This clonotype originated in a woman younger than 45 who had recovered from COVID-19. Sequences were obtained from PBMCs or T cells enriched from blood (not recorded which). The DNA sequence is as follows: TGCGCCAGCAGCTCCTCCACGGGGGGGACTTCTAGCACAGATACGCAGTATTTT. Translated, it gives CASSSSTGGTSSTDTQYF. Supplemented by the reference TRBV5-1 and TRBJ2-3 proteins around the CDR3, the complete variable domain is KAGVTQTPRYLIKTRGQQVTLSCSPISGHRSVSWYQQTPGQGLQFLFEYFSETQRNKGNFPGRFSGRQFSNSRSEMNVSTLELGDSALYLCASSSSTGGTSSTDTQYFGPGTRLTVL.